The sample holds a few counts of the clone carrying this T cell receptor beta chain. Its specificity is not known. The sample comes from a study of T-cell reconstitution after alpha-beta-depleted transplantation in children. The study, taken as a whole, reports: One year post-transplant, T-cell counts and diversity were largely derived from T cells produced anew. At day 60, the high TCRbeta diversity found in some patients originated from recipient T cells and thymic progenitors that had survived. At around two months after transplant, the alpha-beta T cells were reportedly derived from several hundred expanded clones that came from non-depleted graft cells.

The CDR3 is 13 amino acids. V gave up 5 bases and J gave up 6 bases, with 14 bases separating them. In germline, CDR1 is SGHVS, CDR2 FNYEAQ. TCRbeta library construction was performed incorporating unique molecular identifiers. TCRdb itself ran the PCR reads through MiXCR, one entry per CDR3 protein. The sample consists of 700,000 to 950,000 distinct CDR3 sequences, roughly 15% of them appearing once. The chain carries TRBV7-6 and TRBJ2-7; D possibly corresponds to TRBD1 (6 bases). The material sequenced was PBMCs, mostly from graft donor cells, taken 360 days after TCRalphabeta/CD19-depleted stem cell transplant. This clonotype originated in a male patient aged 5 to 17 who had a stem cell transplant for acute lymphoblastic leukemia, so the T cells may come from the graft donor. DNA of the CDR3: TGTGCCAGCAGCCGTGGACAGTTAGGCGAGCAGTACTTC. Amino acid sequence: CASSRGQLGEQYF.